This TCR beta chain was documented in a study of STAT5B mutations in CD4+ large granular lymphocyte leukemia (dated by TCRdb to 2021 to 2024). In terms of the full investigation: Among healthy controls, the CDR3 'QG' motif was associated with a particular HLA allele. Flow cytometry performed on FACSCanto II or FACSVerse showed that the purified fractions had more than 95% purity among lymphocytes. The TCRbeta repertoires of CD4+ T-cell large granular lymphocyte leukemia patients were compared with the TCRbeta repertoires of healthy blood donors.

The healthy control group was made up of around 38 blood donors, and the Finnish Red Cross blood service supplied their buffy coats. All TCR-sequenced material derived from peripheral blood: patient blood samples and healthy donor buffy coats. Ficoll-Hypaque gradient centrifugation was used to isolate peripheral blood mononuclear cells. Magnetic purification was used to isolate CD4+ cells from the buffy coats of the healthy controls. Genomic DNA was extracted with the Gentra Puregene Cell and Tissue kit and quantified on a Qubit 2.0 fluorometer. The immunoSEQ assay at survey resolution was used to sequence TCRbeta rearrangements from genomic DNA. The study's processing was this. In the TCR sequencing data, the lowest productive clonotype frequency that could be detected was 2.59 x 10-5. Analyses included only productive TCRbeta rearrangements, meaning complete and in-frame sequences. Clonality for each sample was calculated as Simpson clonality in the immunoSEQ Analyzer version 3.0. Clones were binned by frequency as very rare, small, medium, large (1-20%) or hyperexpanded (>20%). Generation probabilities were estimated with OLGA 1.2.3, V-gene circos plots were generated with VDJtools, specificities were searched for in VDJdb, and CDR3 motifs were identified with GLIPH. TCRdb carries this immuneACCESS record with in-frame sequences only. Its versions omit some clonotypes, under half of them owing to an unresolved V gene in the studies checked, with the rest unexplained. The DNA was the basis for D and trimming; V, J and clone size are from that table. The sample table holds about 33,000 clones, of which around four fifths were seen once. The biggest ten clones account for less than 0.3% of the sample.

The CDR1 and CDR2 encoded by the germline V gene are SNHLY and FYNNEI. V is clipped by 6 bases and J by 0 bases, and the sequence between their germline boundaries is 13 bases long. Including cysteine and phenylalanine, the CDR3 has 15 amino acids. The entry retains the CDR3 DNA only, 45 bases that are in frame from base 1. Here is what the overall study found, with its caveats: Main leukemic clonotypes were private to each patient, although 20% to 25% of the main leukemic clonotypes were found at low frequency in the non-leukemic repertoires of other patients. Data were not HLA-matched; higher clonality in CD4+ versus CD8+ T-LGLL could reflect the relatively small sample size. TRBV06-family usage was enriched among the top patient clones (8/27) compared with healthy controls (2/35). Compared with healthy CD4+ repertoires, CD4-sorted patient repertoires appeared more clonal, and this difference remained even after the putative leukemic clones were removed.

As concerns this clone: Its antigen remains unidentified. Within one base of it there is no much larger clone, and no base qualities were kept.

This clonotype was obtained from a human donor in good health. The rearranged chain carries TRBV2 and TRBJ2-3; a tentative D call is TRBD2 (6 bases match). The sequenced material came from CD4+ T cells from blood buffy coats. The CDR3 reads CASRVGTSSTDTQYF. The nucleotide sequence is given as TGTGCCAGCAGGGTAGGGACTTCTAGCACAGATACGCAGTATTTT.